This T cell receptor beta chain stems from a study of early T cells in non-severe SARS-CoV-2 infection. This clonotype was detected many times. Unique molecular identifier tags were affixed to discrete cDNA molecules. MiXCR was run by TCRdb on the 5' RACE reads, yielding one entry per CDR3 protein. The repertoire includes some 40,000 distinct CDR3 sequences, 10% to 15% of them detected once, and approximately 16% sits in the top ten. The CDR3 spans 16 residues. Trimming removed 5 bases at V and 8 bases at J, with 22 bases between. Per the germline V gene, CDR1 is SGHVS and CDR2 is FQNEAQ. The rearrangement links TRBV7-8 to TRBJ2-1; D is unresolved. Sequenced input: whole blood. The sequence came from an adult who was a healthcare worker with PCR-confirmed SARS-CoV-2 infection or an uninfected control (not recorded which). The CDR3 spells CASSPPPFKTGHEQFF. CDR3 bases: TGTGCCAGCAGCCCCCCCCCCTTTAAAACGGGCCATGAGCAGTTCTTC.